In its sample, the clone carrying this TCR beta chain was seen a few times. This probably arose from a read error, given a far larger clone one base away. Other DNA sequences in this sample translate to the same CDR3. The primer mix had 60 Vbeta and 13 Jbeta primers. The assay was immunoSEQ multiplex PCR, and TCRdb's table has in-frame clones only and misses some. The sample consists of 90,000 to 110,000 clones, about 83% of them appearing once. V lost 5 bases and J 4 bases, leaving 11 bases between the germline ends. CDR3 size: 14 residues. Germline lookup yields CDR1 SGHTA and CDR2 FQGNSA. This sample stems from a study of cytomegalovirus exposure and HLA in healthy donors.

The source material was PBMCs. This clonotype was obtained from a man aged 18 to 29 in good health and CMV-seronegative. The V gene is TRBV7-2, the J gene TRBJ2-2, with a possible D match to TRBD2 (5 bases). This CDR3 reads CASSQLGLTGELFF. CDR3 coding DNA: TGTGCCAGCAGCCAACTCGGACTCACCGGGGAGCTGTTTTTT.